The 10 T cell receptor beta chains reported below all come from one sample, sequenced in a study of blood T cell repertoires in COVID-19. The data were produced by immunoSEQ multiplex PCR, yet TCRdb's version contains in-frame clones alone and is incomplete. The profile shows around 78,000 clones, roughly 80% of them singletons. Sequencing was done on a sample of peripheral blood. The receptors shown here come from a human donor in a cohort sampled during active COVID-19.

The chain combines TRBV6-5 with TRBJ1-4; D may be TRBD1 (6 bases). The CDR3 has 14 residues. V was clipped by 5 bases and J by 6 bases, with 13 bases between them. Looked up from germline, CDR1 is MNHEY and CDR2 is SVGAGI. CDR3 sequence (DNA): TGTGCCAGCAGTACAGGGAGACGGGATGAAAAACTGTTTTTT. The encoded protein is CASSTGRRDEKLFF.

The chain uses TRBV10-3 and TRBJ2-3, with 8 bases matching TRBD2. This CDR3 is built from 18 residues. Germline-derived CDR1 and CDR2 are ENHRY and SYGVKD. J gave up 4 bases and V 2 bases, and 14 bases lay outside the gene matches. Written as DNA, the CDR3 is TGTGCCATCAGTGAGCTGGCAAGACTAGCGCGTAGTCCAGATACGCAGTATTTT. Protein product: CAISELARLARSPDTQYF.

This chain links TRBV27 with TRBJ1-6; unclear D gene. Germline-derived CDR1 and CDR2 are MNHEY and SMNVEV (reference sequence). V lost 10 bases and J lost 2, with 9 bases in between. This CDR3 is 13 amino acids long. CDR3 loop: CATRRTYNSPLHF. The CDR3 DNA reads TGTGCCACCCGGAGGACCTATAATTCACCCCTCCACTTT.

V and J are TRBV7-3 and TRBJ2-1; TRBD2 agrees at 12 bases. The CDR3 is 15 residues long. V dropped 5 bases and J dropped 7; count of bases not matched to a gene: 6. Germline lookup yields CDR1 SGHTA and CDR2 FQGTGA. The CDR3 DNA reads TGTGCCAGCAGCCCGACTAGCGGGGGCTGGAATGAGCAGTTCTTC. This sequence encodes CASSPTSGGWNEQFF.

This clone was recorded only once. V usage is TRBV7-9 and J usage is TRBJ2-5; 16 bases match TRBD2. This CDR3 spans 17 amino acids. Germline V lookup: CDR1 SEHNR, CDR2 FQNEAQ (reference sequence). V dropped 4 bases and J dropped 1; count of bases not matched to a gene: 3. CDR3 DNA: TGTGCCAGCAGCTCGGGACTAGCGGGGGGGATCCAAGAGACCCAGTACTTC. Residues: CASSSGLAGGIQETQYF.

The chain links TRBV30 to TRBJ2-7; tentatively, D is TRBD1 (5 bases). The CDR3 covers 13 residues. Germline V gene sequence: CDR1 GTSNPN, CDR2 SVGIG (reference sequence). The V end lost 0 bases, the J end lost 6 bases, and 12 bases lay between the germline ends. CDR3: CAWSVIEGAEQYF. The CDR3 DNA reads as TGTGCCTGGAGTGTAATTGAAGGGGCCGAGCAGTACTTC.

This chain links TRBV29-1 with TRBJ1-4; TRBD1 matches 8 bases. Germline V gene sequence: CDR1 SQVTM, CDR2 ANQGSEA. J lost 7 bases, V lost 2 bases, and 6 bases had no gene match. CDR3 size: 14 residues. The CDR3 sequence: CSVERDRGGEKLFF. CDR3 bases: TGCAGCGTTGAACGAGACAGGGGAGGTGAAAAACTGTTTTTT.

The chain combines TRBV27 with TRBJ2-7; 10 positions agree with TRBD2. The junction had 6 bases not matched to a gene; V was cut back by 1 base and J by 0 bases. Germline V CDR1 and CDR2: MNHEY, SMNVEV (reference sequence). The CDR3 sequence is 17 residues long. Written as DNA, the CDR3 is TGTGCCAGCAGTTTATTGGTTAGCGGGGGGAACTCCTACGAGCAGTACTTC. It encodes CASSLLVSGGNSYEQYF.

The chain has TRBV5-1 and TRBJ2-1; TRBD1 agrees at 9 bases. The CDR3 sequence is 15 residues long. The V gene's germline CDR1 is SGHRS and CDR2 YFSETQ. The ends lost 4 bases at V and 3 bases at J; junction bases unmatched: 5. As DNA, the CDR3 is TGCGCCAGCAGCCTCGGGGACAGGGTCTACAATGAGCAGTTCTTC. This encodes CASSLGDRVYNEQFF.

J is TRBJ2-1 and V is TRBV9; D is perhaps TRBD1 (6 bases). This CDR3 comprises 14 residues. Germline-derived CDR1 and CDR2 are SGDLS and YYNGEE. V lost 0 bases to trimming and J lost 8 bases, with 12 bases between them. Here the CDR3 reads CASSVGTQGYEQFF. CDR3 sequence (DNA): TGTGCCAGCAGCGTAGGTACACAGGGATATGAGCAGTTCTTC.